This is a list of T cell receptor beta chains from one sample in a study of blood T cell repertoires in COVID-19. Using immunoSEQ multiplex PCR, the repertoire was profiled, and TCRdb retains in-frame clones only, with some absent. The data contain about 180,000 clones, approximately 82% of them singletons. Material for sequencing was PBMCs or T cells enriched from blood (not recorded which). Receptor source: a man aged 60 to 75 who had recovered from COVID-19. Both conserved end residues are part of each CDR3. The order of the fields is V gene, D gene, CDR3 length, J gene, clone size, CDR3 DNA, CDR3 protein. D genes are given only for firm matches. The size entry is marked missing in some rows and otherwise reads once, few, many or a size class.

v_gene: TRBV5-1; d_gene: NA; len: 16; j_gene: TRBJ2-1; abundance: NA; CDR3nt: TGCGCCAGCAGCTTGGCGGAGGCTGGGCATTACAATGAGCAGTTCTTC; CDR3aa: CASSLAEAGHYNEQFF
v_gene: TRBV21-1; d_gene: NA; len: 14; j_gene: TRBJ1-1; abundance: NA; CDR3nt: TGTGCCAGCAGCACCAGAACAGCGAACACTGAAGCTTTCTTT; CDR3aa: CASSTRTANTEAFF
v_gene: TRBV4-2; d_gene: NA; len: 15; j_gene: TRBJ1-4; abundance: NA; CDR3nt: TGTGCCAGCAGCCTACCGGGGGGAAGGGCTGAAAAACTGTTTTTT; CDR3aa: CASSLPGGRAEKLFF
v_gene: TRBV19; d_gene: NA; len: 13; j_gene: TRBJ1-4; abundance: NA; CDR3nt: TGTGCCAGTAGTATTGGAGGGAGCGGAAAACTGTTTTTT; CDR3aa: CASSIGGSGKLFF
v_gene: TRBV14; d_gene: NA; len: 16; j_gene: TRBJ1-2; abundance: NA; CDR3nt: TGTGCCAGCAGCCAAGATCTTGCGGGGTGGGCCTTTGGCTACACCTTC; CDR3aa: CASSQDLAGWAFGYTF
v_gene: TRBV5-6; d_gene: NA; len: 15; j_gene: TRBJ1-4; abundance: once; CDR3nt: TGTGCCAGCAGCCCTACCCCCGGACTTAATGAAAAACTGTTTTTT; CDR3aa: CASSPTPGLNEKLFF
v_gene: TRBV29-1; d_gene: TRBD1; len: 17; j_gene: TRBJ1-4; abundance: NA; CDR3nt: TGCAGCGTTGTGTGGTTGTGGGACAGGGAAACTAATGAAAAACTGTTTTTT; CDR3aa: CSVVWLWDRETNEKLFF
v_gene: TRBV19; d_gene: TRBD1; len: 15; j_gene: TRBJ1-6; abundance: NA; CDR3nt: TGTGCCAGTAGTCCGGACAGGGCGGATAATTCACCCCTCCACTTT; CDR3aa: CASSPDRADNSPLHF
v_gene: TRBV18; d_gene: NA; len: 14; j_gene: TRBJ2-7; abundance: NA; CDR3nt: TGTGCCAGCTCACCACCGAGCGCTACCGACGAGCAGTACTTC; CDR3aa: CASSPPSATDEQYF
v_gene: TRBV7-8; d_gene: TRBD2; len: 15; j_gene: TRBJ2-7; abundance: few; CDR3nt: TGTGCCAGCAGTCAAGCCAGCGGGGGCTCCTACGAGCAGTACTTC; CDR3aa: CASSQASGGSYEQYF